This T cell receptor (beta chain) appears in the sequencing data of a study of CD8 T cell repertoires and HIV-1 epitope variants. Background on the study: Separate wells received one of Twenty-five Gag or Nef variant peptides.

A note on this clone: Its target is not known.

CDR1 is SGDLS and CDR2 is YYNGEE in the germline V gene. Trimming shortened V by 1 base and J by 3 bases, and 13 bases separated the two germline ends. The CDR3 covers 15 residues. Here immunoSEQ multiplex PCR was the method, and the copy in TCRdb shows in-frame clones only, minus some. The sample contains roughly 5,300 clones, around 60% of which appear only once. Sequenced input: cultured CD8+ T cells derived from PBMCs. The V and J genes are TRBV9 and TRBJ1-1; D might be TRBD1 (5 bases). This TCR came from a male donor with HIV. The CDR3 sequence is CASSVRGDDYTEAFF. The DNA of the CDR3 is TGTGCCAGCAGCGTACGGGGGGACGATTACACTGAAGCTTTCTTT.